These 13 T cell receptor delta chains were sequenced from one sample in a study of delta chains in infants with herpesvirus infections. TCR cDNA was made from PBMC RNA with gamma- and delta-chain-specific primers. TCRdb reanalysed the RT-PCR reads with CATT. The sample lists around 1,300 delta-chain clones, approximately 30% occurring once. The material was peripheral blood, obtained at time point 2 of longitudinal follow-up. The receptors were sampled from a human donor who was a Ugandan infant, either HIV-exposed or HIV-unexposed (not recorded which).

This sequence joins TRDV1 and TRDJ4; the D gene is possibly TRDD3 (6 bases). V shed 0 bases and J shed 0 bases, with 29 bases lying between them. Per the germline V gene, CDR1 is TSWWSYY and CDR2 is QGS. This CDR3 contains 21 residues. The CDR3, as DNA: TGTGCTCTTGGGGAACTAGACAATGGCTGTGGGATAAGTGGCCCCCCCAGACCCCTGATCTTT. It specifies CALGELDNGCGISGPPRPLIF.

This clone was recorded a few times. The chain carries TRDV2 and TRDJ1, with 8 positions matching TRDD3. The CDR3 has 14 residues. The germline V gene encodes CDR1 GEAIGNYY and CDR2 EKD. The J segment lost 3 bases and the V segment lost 0 bases, leaving 2 bases of the junction unmatched. The CDR3 nucleotides read TGTGCCTGTGACACCCTTGGGGGATCCGATAAACTCATCTTT. Protein sequence: CACDTLGGSDKLIF.

The chain joins TRDV1 to TRDJ1; D remains ambiguous. The CDR3 is 19 amino acids. Trimming shortened V by 0 bases and J by 0 bases, and 20 bases separated the two germline ends. The germline CDR1 and CDR2 sequences are TSWWSYY and QGS. In nucleotides, the CDR3 is TGTGCTCTTGGGGAACTCCAAGGCATGTGGGTTATGTACACCGATAAACTCATCTTT. Translated, it gives CALGELQGMWVMYTDKLIF.

The chain is built from TRDV1 and TRDJ2; 9 nucleotides line up with TRDD2. Unmatched junction bases numbered 27, after V lost 4 bases and J lost 0 bases. CDR1 TSWWSYY and CDR2 QGS come from the germline V gene. This CDR3 is 24 amino acids long. This CDR3 reads CALGGLSPFLRYLGVPALTAQLFF. The DNA of the CDR3 is TGTGCTCTTGGGGGCCTATCGCCCTTCCTACGATACCTGGGGGTTCCCGCTTTGACAGCACAACTCTTCTTT.

This chain's CDR3 is CALGVLLRGGPPYTDKLIF. As DNA, the CDR3 is TGTGCTCTTGGAGTCCTCCTACGTGGGGGCCCACCGTACACCGATAAACTCATCTTT. The chain couples TRDV1 to TRDJ1, with D perhaps matching TRDD2 or TRDD3 (6 bases each). Trimming pared 6 bases from V and 0 bases from J, leaving 26 bases between. The CDR3 sequence is 19 residues long. Germline assignment: CDR1 TSWWSYY and CDR2 QGS.

This chain connects TRAV38-2/DV8 to TRDJ1; TRDD3 aligns across 9 bases. Germline CDR1 and CDR2: TSESDYY and QEAYKQQN. The CDR3 loop spans 18 amino acids. V lost 4 bases to trimming and J lost 0 bases; unmatched junction nucleotides: 13. The CDR3 region has the DNA TGTGCTTATAGGGTCCAGGCACCTGGGGGATGTAACACCGATAAACTCATCTTT. Residues: CAYRVQAPGGCNTDKLIF.

This clone was recorded a few times. The V and J genes are TRDV1 and TRDJ1; 8 bases agree with TRDD3. Germline CDR1 and CDR2: TSWWSYY and QGS. This CDR3 has 20 residues. The junction had 19 bases not matched to a gene; V was cut back by 3 bases and J by 1 base. This CDR3 is CALGEGKGFWGDIITDKLIF. CDR3 sequence (DNA): TGTGCTCTTGGGGAGGGAAAGGGCTTTTGGGGGGATATCATCACCGATAAACTCATCTTT.

Details on this clone: A read error may produce the germline difference seen at one junction end. Other DNA sequences in this sample translate to the same CDR3. This chain uses TRDV1 with TRDJ1, with TRDD2 as a possible D gene (5 bases). The CDR3 sequence is 14 residues long. CDR1 TSWWSYY and CDR2 QGS come from the germline V gene. The CDR3 DNA reads TGTGCTCTTGGGGAACCCTACCCCGTCGATAAACTCATCTTC. The encoded protein is CALGEPYPVDKLIF.

The CDR3 nucleotides read TGTGCTCTTGGGGAACTCTCCCCCACTAAAGGCGTGTACTGGGGGCCTAACTTGTACACCGATAAACTCATCTTT. As protein: CALGELSPTKGVYWGPNLYTDKLIF. This chain links TRDV1 with TRDJ1; the match to TRDD3 covers 8 bases. This CDR3 has 25 residues. Unmatched junction bases numbered 30, after V lost 0 bases and J lost 0 bases. Germline V CDR1 and CDR2: TSWWSYY, QGS.

The CDR3 sequence is CACDAAGWGSSWDTRQMFF. As DNA, the CDR3 is TGTGCCTGTGACGCGGCGGGCTGGGGGAGCTCCTGGGACACCCGACAGATGTTTTTC. The V and J genes are TRDV2 and TRDJ3; 8 positions match TRDD3. V lost 3 bases to trimming and J lost 0 bases; unmatched junction nucleotides: 9. CDR3 size: 19 residues. The V gene's germline CDR1 is GEAIGNYY and CDR2 EKD.

The genes are TRDV2 and TRDJ1; 11 bases line up with TRDD3. The ends lost 1 base at V and 2 bases at J; junction bases unmatched: 14. Germline CDR1 is GEAIGNYY and CDR2 is EKD. The CDR3 runs to 19 residues. As DNA, the CDR3 is TGTGCCTGTGACACAGGCGCTCTACTGGGGGATAAGTGGACCGATAAACTCATCTTT. Its protein is CACDTGALLGDKWTDKLIF.

Sample share makes this clone large. The rearrangement links TRDV1 to TRDJ1; 9 bases map to TRDD2. J gave up 3 bases and V 0 bases, and 17 bases lay outside the gene matches. CDR3 length: 20 residues. Germline lookup yields CDR1 TSWWSYY and CDR2 QGS. The CDR3 loop reads CALGELLFLPTPLGSDKLIF. In DNA form, the CDR3 reads TGTGCTCTTGGGGAACTGTTATTCCTTCCTACGCCTCTGGGATCCGATAAACTCATCTTT.

This clone showed up just a few times. The chain recombines TRDV1 with TRDJ2; the match to TRDD3 covers 8 bases. V dropped 6 bases and J dropped 5; count of bases not matched to a gene: 17. The CDR3 has 18 amino acids. CDR1 and CDR2 (germline): TSWWSYY, QGS. CDR3 region: CALGENKRDTVPTAQLFF. CDR3 DNA sequence: TGTGCTCTTGGCGAAAATAAGAGGGATACGGTACCTACAGCACAACTCTTCTTT.